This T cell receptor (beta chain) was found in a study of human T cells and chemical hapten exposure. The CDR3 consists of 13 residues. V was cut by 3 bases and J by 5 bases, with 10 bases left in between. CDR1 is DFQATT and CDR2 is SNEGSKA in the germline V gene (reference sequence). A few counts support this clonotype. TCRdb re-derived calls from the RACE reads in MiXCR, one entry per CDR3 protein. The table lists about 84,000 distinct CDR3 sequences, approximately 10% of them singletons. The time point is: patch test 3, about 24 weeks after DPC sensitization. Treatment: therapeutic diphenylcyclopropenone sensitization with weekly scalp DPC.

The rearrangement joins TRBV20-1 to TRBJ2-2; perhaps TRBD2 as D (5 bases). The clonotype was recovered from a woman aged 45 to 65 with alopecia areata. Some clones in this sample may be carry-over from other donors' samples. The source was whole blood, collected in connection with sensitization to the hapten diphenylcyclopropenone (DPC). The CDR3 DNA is TGCAGTGCTAGCTTTACGGGAACCGGGGAGCTGTTTTTT. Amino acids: CSASFTGTGELFF.